Each of the 16 T cell receptor beta chains below was sequenced from the same sample in a study of tumor and adjacent non-tumor tissue in lung cancer. This sample's RNA came from whole unsorted tissue. TCRbeta libraries were built with three rounds of nested PCR, modified from ARM-PCR. Each CDR3 protein is one row after TCRdb ran MiXCR on the multiplex PCR reads. The repertoire holds tens of thousands of distinct CDR3 sequences, around 60% seen once, with around 20% in the top ten. What was sequenced was lung tumor tissue. These receptors were collected from a man aged 50-59 years with non-small cell lung cancer.

In this sample, this clonotype turned up many times. The junction does not match germline at one end; this may be a read error. The gene calls are TRBV19 and TRBJ2-7, with TRBD2 matching 14 bases. The CDR3 spans 17 residues. Germline V lookup: CDR1 LNHDA, CDR2 SQIVND (reference sequence). The CDR3: CASGIAGTSGGVYEQYF. The CDR3 DNA is TGTGCCAGTGGTATCGCAGGGACTAGCGGGGGAGTTTACGAGCAGTACTTC.

This clonotype was observed a few times. CDR3 in DNA: TGTGCCAGCAGCCTCACTGATAGCAATCAGCCCCAGCATTTT. Protein: CASSLTDSNQPQHF. This chain uses TRBV21-1 with TRBJ1-5. TRBV21-1 constitutes a pseudogene. The CDR3 loop spans 14 amino acids.

The J gene is TRBJ2-5, the V gene TRBV11-1, with no clear D. CDR1 SGHAT and CDR2 FQDESV come from the germline V gene (reference sequence). V was trimmed by 3 bases and J by 1 base, leaving 9 bases between them. The CDR3 has 14 residues. CDR3 nucleotides: TGTGCCAGCAGCTTTAGCACCACCCAAGAGACCCAGTACTTC. This sequence encodes CASSFSTTQETQYF.

As concerns this clonotype: This may come from a read error, since a much larger clone is one base off. The chain carries TRBV29-1 and TRBJ2-3; no reliable D call. Trimming removed 3 bases from V and 2 bases from J, with 12 bases in between. The germline V gene encodes CDR1 SQVTM and CDR2 ANQGSEA. The CDR3 is 14 residues long. In nucleotides, the CDR3 is TGCAGCGTTGATGTGGGCCCCGTCACAGATACGCAGTATTTT. It codes for CSVDVGPVTDTQYF.

This clonotype was seen repeatedly, ten times or more. This chain joins TRBV7-9 and TRBJ2-1; TRBD2 aligns across 9 bases. Trimming removed 3 bases from V and 6 bases from J; junction bases left unmatched: 6. Germline V gene lookup returns CDR1 SEHNR and CDR2 FQNEAQ (reference sequence). The CDR3 has 15 residues. For the CDR3, the DNA is TGTGCCAGCAGCTTTTGGCGGGAGGGCCCCAATGAGCAGTTCTTC. It translates to CASSFWREGPNEQFF.

This clonotype came up many times. The chain has TRBV28 and TRBJ2-1, with D perhaps matching TRBD2 (5 bases). Trimming took off 6 bases at V and 4 bases at J, with 7 bases between the two ends. The CDR3 is 12 residues long. Germline lookup yields CDR1 MDHEN and CDR2 SYDVKM. The CDR3 spells CASSGNYNEQFF. The CDR3 DNA is TGTGCCAGCAGCGGGAATTACAATGAGCAGTTCTTC.

The chain has TRBV5-8 and TRBJ1-2; D not certain. CDR3 length: 14 amino acids. Germline-derived CDR1 and CDR2 are SGHTS and YDEGEE. The V end was cut by 3 bases, the J end by 9 bases, with 18 bases between. Here the CDR3 reads CASSSFAPPSSYTF. Here the CDR3 DNA reads TGTGCCAGCAGCTCCTTCGCTCCGCCCTCGAGCTACACCTTC.

Regarding this clonotype: At one end the junction does not follow the germline gene, possibly because of a read error. This chain connects TRBV11-2 to TRBJ1-2, with D possibly TRBD1 on 6 matching bases. The CDR3 consists of 15 residues. Germline assignment: CDR1 SGHAT and CDR2 FQNNGV. Here the CDR3 DNA reads TGTGCCAGCAGCGGGCTGACAGGTGGCCACTATGGCTACACCTTT. It encodes CASSGLTGGHYGYTF.

The table lists this clonotype with many counts. The chain is built from TRBV6-1 and TRBJ2-7; 7 bases are a match to TRBD2. Germline V gene lookup returns CDR1 MNHNS and CDR2 SASEGT. V shed 7 bases, J shed 0 bases, and the junction held 6 bases outside the gene matches. The CDR3 has 14 residues. CDR3 DNA sequence: TGTGCCAGCACCTTGGGGGGGTCCTCCTACGAGCAGTACTTC. It is translated as CASTLGGSSYEQYF.

This clonotype was observed a single time. A much larger clone differs by one base, so this may be a read error. The chain employs TRBV6-1 and TRBJ1-2; unclear D gene. Trimming cost V 3 bases and J 13 bases, with 12 bases left between them. The CDR3 is 11 amino acids. The germline V gene has CDR1 MNHNS and CDR2 SASEGT. CDR3 sequence: CASSERLEGTF. The CDR3 coding sequence is TGTGCCAGCAGTGAGCGACTCGAGGGCACCTTC.

With respect to this clonotype: No conserved phenylalanine or tryptophan is present at the end of the CDR3, so a read error is the likely explanation. V usage is TRBV20-1 and J usage is TRBJ2-1, with 10 nucleotides matching TRBD2. The CDR3 has 15 residues. Germline V gene data show CDR1 as DFQATT and CDR2 as SNEGSKA (reference sequence). The CDR3 spells CSAPRLAGIYDEQFS. The CDR3 DNA is TGCAGTGCCCCGAGACTAGCGGGCATCTACGATGAGCAGTTCTCC.

This clonotype has just a few counts. This may come from a read error, since a much larger clone is one base off. The rearrangement uses TRBV12-3 or TRBV12-4 and TRBJ2-2; D gene unclear. This CDR3 comprises 13 residues. CDR3 sequence reads: CACQDRNTGELFF. CDR3 sequence (DNA): TGTGCTTGCCAGGACCGGAACACCGGGGAGCTGTTTTTT.

As DNA, the CDR3 is TGTGCCAGCAGTATGGCCAGGGACTACGAGCAGTACTTC. It translates to CASSMARDYEQYF. The chain links TRBV2 to TRBJ2-7, with D possibly being TRBD1 (5 bases). Germline CDR1 and CDR2: SNHLY and FYNNEI. With 5 bases removed from V and 3 bases from J, the gap between germline ends came to 11 bases. The CDR3 has 13 amino acids.

About this clonotype: A read error is likely, as this CDR3 ends without the conserved phenylalanine or tryptophan. The CDR3 here is CASSQGAGDTQYL. The CDR3 nucleotides read TGTGCCAGCAGTCAGGGGGCTGGCGATACGCAGTATTTG. The chain links TRBV28 to TRBJ2-3, with 8 bases matching TRBD1. From germline, CDR1 is MDHEN and CDR2 SYDVKM. V lost 5 bases and J lost 6; bases outside the gene matches: 4. The CDR3 is 13 residues long.

The chain has TRBV5-1 and TRBJ2-1; D is ambiguous. CDR1 is SGHRS and CDR2 is YFSETQ in the germline V gene. V lost 4 bases and J lost 6, with 17 bases in between. The CDR3 consists of 15 residues. The CDR3 nucleotides are TGCGCCAGCAGCGTCAGCTGGAACGGGCCCAATGAGCAGTTCTTC. It yields the protein CASSVSWNGPNEQFF.

This clonotype appeared many times. The rearrangement joins TRBV5-6 to TRBJ1-1, with D possibly matching TRBD1 (5 bases). From germline, CDR1 is SGHDT and CDR2 YYEEEE. V lost 0 bases, J lost 3 bases, and 18 bases lay in between. The CDR3 is 17 amino acids. For the CDR3, the DNA is TGTGCCAGCAGCTTGGAAAGGGGCGGGAAGCGACACACTGAAGCTTTCTTT. Translated: CASSLERGGKRHTEAFF.